Listed below are T cell receptor beta chains from one sample, sequenced in a study of blood T cell repertoires in COVID-19. Produced via immunoSEQ multiplex PCR; TCRdb's table is partial and in-frame only. The sample has about 54,000 clones, 91% seen once. Sequenced sample: peripheral blood. These TCRs come from a woman aged 55-69 years with active or convalescent COVID-19. CDR3s include the opening cysteine and the closing phenylalanine or tryptophan. The D gene is left open where the match is weak. Some rows mark clone size as missing; the rest say once, few, many or name a class of expanded clone.

- TRBJ1-5 TRBV20-1 14 - TGCAGTGCTAGTTCGCGCGGGAGTAATCAGCCCCAGCATTTT CSASSRGSNQPQHF
- TRBJ2-1 TRBV21-1 16 once TGTGCCAGCAGCAAAGTACCGGACTGGCCCTACAATGAGCAGTTCTTC CASSKVPDWPYNEQFF
- TRBJ1-2 TRBV6-1 13 - TGTGCCAGCAGTGAATCACGGGGGTATGGCTACACCTTC CASSESRGYGYTF
TRBD2 TRBJ2-5 TRBV7-9 16 - TGTGCCAGCAGCTTAGTTAGCGGGGGGTCTGGGAAGACCCAGTACTTC CASSLVSGGSGKTQYF
TRBD1 TRBJ2-7 TRBV2 14 - TGTGCCAGCAGACTACAGGGGGGCTCCTACGAGCAGTACTTC CASRLQGGSYEQYF
TRBD1 TRBJ1-5 TRBV19 19 - TGTGCCAGTAGTCCCCGACAGGGATCCACGATGAATAGCAATCAGCCCCAGCATTTT CASSPRQGSTMNSNQPQHF
- TRBJ1-5 TRBV6-1 15 few TGTGCCAGCAGTGAAAAGATTGCAGGGAATCAGCCCCAGCATTTT CASSEKIAGNQPQHF
- TRBJ1-3 TRBV28 11 - TGTGCCAGCACCACAGGGAACACCATATATTTT CASTTGNTIYF
TRBD2 TRBJ2-3 TRBV27 17 - TGTGCCAGCAGTTTATTTCCCCGGGAGGGGAGCACAGATACGCAGTATTTT CASSLFPREGSTDTQYF
- TRBJ1-2 TRBV5-5 15 - TGTGCCAGCAGCTTGGACAACAGAGGGTCCTATGGCTACACCTTC CASSLDNRGSYGYTF
- TRBJ1-1 TRBV21-1 15 few TGTGCCAGCAGCAAAGGGGAGGGCCTGGGCACTGAAGCTTTCTTT CASSKGEGLGTEAFF
TRBD1 TRBJ2-1 TRBV19 15 once TGTGCCAGCCGACCGAGGACAGGGGAATCAAATGAGCAGTTCTTC CASRPRTGESNEQFF
- TRBJ1-1 TRBV11-2 16 - TGTGCCAGCAGCCCCAGAGGATCAGGGGTGAACACTGAAGCTTTCTTT CASSPRGSGVNTEAFF
TRBD1 TRBJ1-2 TRBV27 15 - TGTGCCAGCAGTTTCTCCTCGACAGGGTCGATTGGCTACACCTTC CASSFSSTGSIGYTF
TRBD1 TRBJ1-4 TRBV7-9 14 - TGTGCCAGCGACTTGGGACAGCTTAATGAAAAACTGTTTTTT CASDLGQLNEKLFF
TRBD1 TRBJ2-1 TRBV7-3 14 - TGTGCCAGCAGCAGAGACAGGGTCGACGATGAGCAGTTCTTC CASSRDRVDDEQFF
TRBD1 TRBJ1-1 TRBV5-4 16 - TGTGCCAGCAGCACGGGGACAGCCCTGTGGAGCGCTGAAGCTTTCTTT CASSTGTALWSAEAFF
- TRBJ2-1 TRBV30 14 - TGTGCCTGGTCTACAGGAAGCACCGCCAGTGAGCAGTTCTTC CAWSTGSTASEQFF
TRBD1 TRBJ1-2 TRBV10-1 14 few TGCGCCAGCAGTGCCGGGACAGGGAAGGGTGGCTACACCTTC CASSAGTGKGGYTF
TRBD1 TRBJ2-2 TRBV10-3 14 - TGTGCCAGCCTCGGGACAGGTAACACCGGGGAGCTGTTTTTT CASLGTGNTGELFF
TRBD1 TRBJ2-7 TRBV9 14 - TGTGCCAGCAGCTGGGACAGGGTGTCCGGCGAGCAGTACTTC CASSWDRVSGEQYF
TRBD1 TRBJ1-1 TRBV5-1 17 - TGCGCCAGCAGCTCCGGAACGACAGGGTCGTTGAACACTGAAGCTTTCTTT CASSSGTTGSLNTEAFF
TRBD1 TRBJ2-3 TRBV30 14 - TGTGCCTGGGGTAGACAGGGGGCGGGAGATACGCAGTATTTT CAWGRQGAGDTQYF
TRBD1 TRBJ1-6 TRBV27 14 - TGTGCCAGCAGTCCGGGACAGGGTAAACCACCCCTCCACTTT CASSPGQGKPPLHF
- TRBJ2-5 TRBV14 17 - TGTGCCAGCAGCCAAGGTCCAGGGCCGACCCCACAAGAGACCCAGTACTTC CASSQGPGPTPQETQYF
TRBD1 TRBJ1-5 TRBV19 14 - TGTGCCAGTAGTGCGGACAGGCTCAATCAGCCCCAGCATTTT CASSADRLNQPQHF
- TRBJ2-6 TRBV7-8 14 - TGTGCCAGCAGCTTAGGACTAGGGGCCAACGTCCTGACTTTC CASSLGLGANVLTF
- TRBJ1-2 TRBV19 11 - TGTGCCACCCTAGAATTCAATGGCTACACCTTC CATLEFNGYTF
- TRBJ1-2 TRBV3-1/TRBV3-2 16 - TGTGCCAGCAGCCGATATGCGGACAGTGAGCCTTATGGCTACACCTTC CASSRYADSEPYGYTF
- TRBJ2-5 TRBV28 12 - TGTGCCAGCAGTTCCACCGCGCTTACCCAGTACTTC CASSSTALTQYF
TRBD1 TRBJ2-7 TRBV6-6 14 - TGTGCCAGCAGTTACACAGACAGGGGACGAGAGCAGTACTTC CASSYTDRGREQYF
- TRBJ1-1 TRBV6-5 12 - TGTGCCAGCAGTTGGGGGGGCACTGAAGCTTTCTTT CASSWGGTEAFF
- TRBJ2-5 TRBV5-1 13 - TGCGCCAGCAGCTCCCTCTCCCAAGAGACCCAGTACTTC CASSSLSQETQYF
- TRBJ1-1 TRBV6-5 14 - TGTGCCAGCAGTTACCTAGACAGTTACACTGAAGCTTTCTTT CASSYLDSYTEAFF
TRBD1 TRBJ1-5 TRBV6-5 14 - TGTGCCAGCGATTCGGACAGGAGCAATCAGCCCCAGCATTTT CASDSDRSNQPQHF
TRBD1 TRBJ1-2 TRBV7-9 15 - TGTGCCAGCAGCTCACAGGGGAACCTTAACTATGGCTACACCTTC CASSSQGNLNYGYTF
TRBD1 TRBJ1-4 TRBV6-5 15 - TGTGCCAGCAGACGTCACGGGACAGGGGGCGAAAAACTGTTTTTT CASRRHGTGGEKLFF
- TRBJ1-2 TRBV27 14 - TGTGCCAGCAGTTTATCCGGGGAGAACTATGGCTACACCTTC CASSLSGENYGYTF
- TRBJ1-2 TRBV12-3/TRBV12-4 13 - TGTGCCAGCAGTTTAGAGGGTAGGGAGAAGGAAACCTTC CASSLEGREKETF
TRBD1 TRBJ1-2 TRBV19 14 - TGTGCCAGTAGTATCCCGACAGGGTTCTATGGCTACACCTTC CASSIPTGFYGYTF